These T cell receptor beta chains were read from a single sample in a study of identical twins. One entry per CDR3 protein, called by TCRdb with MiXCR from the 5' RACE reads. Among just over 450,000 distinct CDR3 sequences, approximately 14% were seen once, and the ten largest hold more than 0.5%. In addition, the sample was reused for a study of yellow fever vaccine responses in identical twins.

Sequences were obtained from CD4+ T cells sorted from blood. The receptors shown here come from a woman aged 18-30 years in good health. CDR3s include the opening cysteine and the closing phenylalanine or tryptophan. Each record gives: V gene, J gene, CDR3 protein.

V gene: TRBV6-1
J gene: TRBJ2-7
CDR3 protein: CASSLGTSGTYEQYF

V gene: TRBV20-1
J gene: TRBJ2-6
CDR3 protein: CSAKSDRGGSGANVLTF

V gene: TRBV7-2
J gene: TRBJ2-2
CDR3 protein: CASSGGRGGTGELFF

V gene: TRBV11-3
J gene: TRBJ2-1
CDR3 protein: CASSSLGRLAGGTTTYNEQFF

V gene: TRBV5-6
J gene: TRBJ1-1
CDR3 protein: CASSPLISTEAFF

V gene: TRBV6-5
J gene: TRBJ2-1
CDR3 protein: CASSYALRGGLRDEQFF

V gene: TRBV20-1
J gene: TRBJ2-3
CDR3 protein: CSAPTGGGYTDTQYF

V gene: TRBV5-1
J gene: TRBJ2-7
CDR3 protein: CASSQDLSRGREQYF

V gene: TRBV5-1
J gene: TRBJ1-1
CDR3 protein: CASSPGERAAFF

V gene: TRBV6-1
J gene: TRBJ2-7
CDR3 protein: CASSDDPGPIYEQYF

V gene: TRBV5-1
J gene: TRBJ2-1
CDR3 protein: CASSPATYNEQFF

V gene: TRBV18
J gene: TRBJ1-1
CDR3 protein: CASSPITGDTEAFF

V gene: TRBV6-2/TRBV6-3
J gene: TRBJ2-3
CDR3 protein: CASSSPGGAPFGQYF

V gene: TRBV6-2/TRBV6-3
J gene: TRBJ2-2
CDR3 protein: CASRPSGGAFTGELFF

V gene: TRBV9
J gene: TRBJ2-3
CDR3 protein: CASSGKGRREDTQYF

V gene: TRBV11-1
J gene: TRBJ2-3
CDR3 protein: CASSKSSTSGSTDTQYF

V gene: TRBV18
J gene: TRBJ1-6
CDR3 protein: CASSLGTGGSPLHF

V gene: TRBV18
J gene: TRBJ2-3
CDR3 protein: CASSRWTRGGPDTQYF

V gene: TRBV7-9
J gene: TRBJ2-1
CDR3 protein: CASSLEAGDEQFF

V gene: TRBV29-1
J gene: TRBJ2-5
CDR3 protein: CSVGTGKGETQYF